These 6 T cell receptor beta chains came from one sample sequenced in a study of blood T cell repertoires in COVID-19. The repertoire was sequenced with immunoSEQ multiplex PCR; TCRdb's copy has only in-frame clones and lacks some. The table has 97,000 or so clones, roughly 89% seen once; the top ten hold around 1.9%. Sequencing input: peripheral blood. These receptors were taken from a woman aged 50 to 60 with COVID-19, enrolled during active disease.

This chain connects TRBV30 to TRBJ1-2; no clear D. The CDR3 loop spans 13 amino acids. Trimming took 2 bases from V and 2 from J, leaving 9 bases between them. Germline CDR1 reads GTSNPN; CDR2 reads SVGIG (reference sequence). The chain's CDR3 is CAWSPRLNYGYTF. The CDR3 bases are TGTGCCTGGAGTCCTCGACTCAACTATGGCTACACCTTC.

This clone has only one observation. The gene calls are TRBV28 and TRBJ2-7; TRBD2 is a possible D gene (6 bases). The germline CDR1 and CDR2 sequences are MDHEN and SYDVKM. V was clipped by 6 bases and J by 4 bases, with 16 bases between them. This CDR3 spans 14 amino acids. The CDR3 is CASRVGGTGYEQYV. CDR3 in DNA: TGTGCCAGCAGGGTTGGGGGGACCGGTTACGAGCAGTACGTC.

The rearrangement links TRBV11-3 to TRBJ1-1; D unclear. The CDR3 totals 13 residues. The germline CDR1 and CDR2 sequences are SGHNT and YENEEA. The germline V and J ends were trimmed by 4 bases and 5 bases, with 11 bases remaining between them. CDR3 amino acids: CASSSGGGTEAFF. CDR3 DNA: TGTGCCAGCAGCTCCGGTGGAGGAACTGAAGCTTTCTTT. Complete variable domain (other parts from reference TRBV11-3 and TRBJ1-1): EAGVVQSPRYKIIEKKQPVAFWCNPISGHNTLYWYLQNLGQGPELLIRYENEEAVDDSQLPKDRFSAERLKGVDSTLKIQPAELGDSAVYLCASSSGGGTEAFFGQGTRLTVV.

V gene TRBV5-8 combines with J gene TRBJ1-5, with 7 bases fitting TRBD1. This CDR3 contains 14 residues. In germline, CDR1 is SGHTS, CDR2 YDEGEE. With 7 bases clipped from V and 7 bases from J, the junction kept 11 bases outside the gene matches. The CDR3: CASGLRQGSQPQHF. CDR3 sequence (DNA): TGTGCCAGCGGACTCCGACAGGGCAGCCAGCCCCAGCATTTT.

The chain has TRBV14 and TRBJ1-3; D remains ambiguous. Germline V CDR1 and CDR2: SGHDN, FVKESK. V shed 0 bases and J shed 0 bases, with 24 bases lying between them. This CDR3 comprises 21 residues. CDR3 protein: CASSQDREGTALGYSGNTIYF. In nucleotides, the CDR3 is TGTGCCAGCAGCCAAGACCGGGAGGGAACGGCACTGGGCTACTCTGGAAACACCATATATTTT.

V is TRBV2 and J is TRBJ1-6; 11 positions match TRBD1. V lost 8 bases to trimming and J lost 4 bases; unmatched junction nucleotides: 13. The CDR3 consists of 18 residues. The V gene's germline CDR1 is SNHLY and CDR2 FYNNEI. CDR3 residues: CASSSPRTGGVYNSPLHF. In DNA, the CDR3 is TGTGCCAGCTCGTCGCCCCGGACAGGGGGCGTTTATAATTCACCCCTCCACTTT.